Detailed here is one T cell receptor (beta chain). This entry comes from a study of blood T cell repertoires in COVID-19. The overall study: Samples came from the United States, Italy and Spain, spanning acute and convalescent COVID-19. From T cells, B-cell-depleted T cells, or PBMCs came the material, which was cDNA or gDNA.

The CDR3 contains 15 residues. The junction had 14 bases not matched to a gene; V was cut back by 7 bases and J by 10 bases. Germline CDR1 and CDR2: MDHEN and SYDVKM. Per the original data handling: Estimates of nucleated cell counts were drawn from the amplification of reference gene primers. Clones were sequenced by immunoSEQ multiplex PCR, and TCRdb holds only the in-frame ones, with some missing. V and J calls and clone size are given by that table; D and trimming were obtained from the DNA. The repertoire has more than 200,000 clones, around four fifths of them found once; the top ten carry approximately 2.6%.

The chain uses TRBV28 and TRBJ2-1, with 9 bases lining up with TRBD2. Sequenced input: peripheral blood. The TCR originated in a woman between 65 and 79 years old with active or convalescent COVID-19. The CDR3 loop is CASTPAIAGAREQFF. The CDR3, as DNA: TGTGCCAGCACCCCTGCGATAGCGGGAGCTAGGGAGCAGTTCTTC. Complete variable domain (other parts from reference TRBV28 and TRBJ2-1): DVKVTQSSRYLVKRTGEKVFLECVQDMDHENMFWYRQDPGLGLRLIYFSYDVKMKEKGDIPEGYSVSREKKERFSLILESASTNQTSMYLCASTPAIAGAREQFFGPGTRLTVL.